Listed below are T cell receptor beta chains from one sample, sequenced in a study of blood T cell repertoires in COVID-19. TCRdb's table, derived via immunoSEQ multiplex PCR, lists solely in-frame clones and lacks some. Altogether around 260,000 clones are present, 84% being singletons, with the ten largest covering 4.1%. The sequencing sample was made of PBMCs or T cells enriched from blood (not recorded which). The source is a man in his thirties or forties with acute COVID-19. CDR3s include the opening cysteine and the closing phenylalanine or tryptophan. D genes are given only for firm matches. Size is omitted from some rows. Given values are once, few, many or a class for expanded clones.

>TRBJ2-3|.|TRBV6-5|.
CASRRDPGTDTQYF
TGTGCCAGCAGGCGGGATCCGGGAACAGATACGCAGTATTTT
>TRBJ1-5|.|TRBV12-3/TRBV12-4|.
CASTPTINQPQHF
TGTGCCAGCACCCCCACTATTAATCAGCCCCAGCATTTT
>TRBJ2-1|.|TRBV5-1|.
CASKGDNEQFF
TGCGCCAGCAAGGGGGACAATGAGCAGTTCTTC
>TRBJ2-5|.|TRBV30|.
CAMEGARKTQYF
TGTGCAATGGAGGGGGCTAGGAAGACCCAGTACTTC
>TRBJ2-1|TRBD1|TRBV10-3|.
CAISAGTGAYNEQFF
TGTGCCATCAGTGCAGGGACAGGGGCCTACAATGAGCAGTTCTTC
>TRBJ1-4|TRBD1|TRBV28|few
CASSPGGDEKLFF
TGTGCCAGCAGCCCAGGGGGAGACGAAAAACTGTTTTTT
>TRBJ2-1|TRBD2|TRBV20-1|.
CSARDFDPFRGSSYNEQFF
TGCAGTGCTCGTGACTTCGATCCTTTTCGCGGGAGCTCCTACAATGAGCAGTTCTTC
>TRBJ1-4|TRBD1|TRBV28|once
CASSRQGQVEKLFF
TGTGCCAGCAGTAGACAGGGCCAGGTTGAAAAACTGTTTTTT
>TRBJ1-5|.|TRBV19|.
CASSDPGHRNQPQHF
TGTGCCAGTAGCGACCCGGGACATCGCAATCAGCCCCAGCATTTT
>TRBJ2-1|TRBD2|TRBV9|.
CASSVGGLASNEQFF
TGTGCCAGCAGCGTAGGGGGACTAGCATCCAATGAGCAGTTCTTC
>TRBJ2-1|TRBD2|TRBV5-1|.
CASSLALRTSGSNEQFF
TGTGCCAGCAGCTTGGCTCTTCGGACTAGCGGGAGTAATGAGCAGTTCTTC
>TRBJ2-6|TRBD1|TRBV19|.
CASSLTRTGPRVLTF
TGTGCCAGTAGCCTCACCCGGACAGGGCCCCGCGTCCTGACTTTC
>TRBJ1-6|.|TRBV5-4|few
CASSSGGRGSYNSPLHF
TGTGCCAGCAGCAGCGGGGGAAGGGGTTCCTATAATTCACCCCTCCACTTT
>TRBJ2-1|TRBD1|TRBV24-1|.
CATSDTGTGFYNEQFF
TGTGCCACCAGTGATACCGGGACAGGGTTTTACAATGAGCAGTTCTTC
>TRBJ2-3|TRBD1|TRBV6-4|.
CASSGDRGDTQYF
TGTGCCAGCAGTGGGGACAGAGGGGATACGCAGTATTTT
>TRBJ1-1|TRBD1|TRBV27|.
CASRRQGWTEAFF
TGTGCCAGCAGAAGACAGGGTTGGACTGAAGCTTTCTTT
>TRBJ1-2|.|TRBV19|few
CASNMLDSNYGYTF
TGTGCCAGCAATATGCTCGACAGTAACTATGGCTACACCTTC
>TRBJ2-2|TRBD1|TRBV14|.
CASSQDQGLAGGTGELFF
TGTGCCAGCAGCCAAGATCAGGGGTTGGCAGGGGGCACCGGGGAGCTGTTTTTT
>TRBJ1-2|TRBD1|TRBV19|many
CASTGRQGSWHGYTF
TGTGCCAGTACCGGACGACAGGGGAGCTGGCATGGCTACACCTTC
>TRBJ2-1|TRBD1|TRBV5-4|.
CASSLPGTGGNSEQFF
TGTGCCAGCAGCTTGCCTGGGACAGGGGGCAACAGTGAGCAGTTCTTC